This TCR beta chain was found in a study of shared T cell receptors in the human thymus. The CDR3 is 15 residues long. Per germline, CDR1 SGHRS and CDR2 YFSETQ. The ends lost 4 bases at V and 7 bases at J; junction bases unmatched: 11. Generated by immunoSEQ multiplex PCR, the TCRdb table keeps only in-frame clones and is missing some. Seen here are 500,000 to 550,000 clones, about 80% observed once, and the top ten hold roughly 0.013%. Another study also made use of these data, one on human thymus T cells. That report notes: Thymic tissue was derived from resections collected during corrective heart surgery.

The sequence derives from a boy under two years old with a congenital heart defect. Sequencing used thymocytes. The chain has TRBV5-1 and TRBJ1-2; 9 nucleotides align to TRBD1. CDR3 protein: CASSLGQGIVCGYTF. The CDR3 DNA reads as TGCGCCAGCAGCCTGGGACAGGGCATTGTCTGTGGCTACACCTTC.